What follows is one TCR beta chain and its context. No antigen is known for it. Per-base qualities were not stored, and no clone one base away is much larger. This sample is part of a study of blood T cell repertoires in COVID-19 (dated by TCRdb to the early 2020s). Study-wide context: Collaborator samples came from the United States, Italy and Spain and covered acute and convalescent phases of COVID-19. The dataset comprised deeply sampled blood TCRbeta repertoires from subjects exposed to, actively infected with, or recovered from COVID-19. The prospective study material was composed of cDNA or gDNA derived from T cells, B-cell-depleted T cells, or PBMCs. The repertoires were made available in a free public database intended to serve as a resource for research on the immune response to SARS-CoV-2. Samples were obtained from the ongoing ImmuneRACE study (first 160 participants) and from roughly 1,300 subjects provided by 6 global collaborators. The sample metadata nearly always contained a de-identified subject ID, COVID-19 status, age in years and sex. HLA class I and class II types, where available, came from metadata supplied by the sample provider rather than from assay-based typing.

Each collaborating institution followed its own protocols to collect whole blood in K2EDTA tubes. For TCRbeta analysis, collaborator samples were shipped as frozen whole blood, as isolated PBMCs, or as DNA extracted from either sample type. TCRbeta CDR3 regions were amplified from genomic DNA by means of the immunoSEQ Assay, a bias-controlled multiplex PCR. The authors processed their data as follows. Within the assay, amplification of reference gene primers was used to estimate how many nucleated cells each sample contained. Sequence reads were collapsed and filtered to measure the absolute abundance of every unique TCRbeta CDR3 rearrangement. For each sample, productive Simpson clonality was calculated as the square root of Simpson's diversity index across productive rearrangements. Entries here come from immuneACCESS through TCRdb and include only in-frame sequences with V and J called. Some clones fail to appear in such tables; in the studies checked, an unresolved V gene covers under half of the shortfall, and the cause of the remainder is unknown. The D gene and trimming were derived from the DNA, and the V and J assignments and clone size from that table. The sample yields tens of thousands of clones; approximately 80% were counted once. The ten largest clones add up to around 2.3% of the sample.

Broad study findings and their caveats: The amount of clinical and demographic metadata varied by source and participant and was provided uncurated.

The sequencing sample was made of peripheral blood. The sequence derives from a man older than 75 with active or convalescent COVID-19.

The CDR3 protein sequence reads: CATSRDGRGLRGYTF. The bases are TGTGCCACCAGCAGAGATGGCAGGGGGCTTCGGGGCTACACCTTC. Recombination linked TRBV15 to TRBJ1-2; TRBD1 matches 8 bases in the middle. Based on the germline V gene (reference sequence), the CDR1 and CDR2 sequences are LNHNV and YYDKDF. Including the terminal cysteine and phenylalanine, the CDR3 comprises 15 residues. The entry retains the CDR3 DNA only, 45 bases that are in frame from base 1. V and J are trimmed by 0 bases and 8 bases, and the gene matches miss 8 bases of the junction.